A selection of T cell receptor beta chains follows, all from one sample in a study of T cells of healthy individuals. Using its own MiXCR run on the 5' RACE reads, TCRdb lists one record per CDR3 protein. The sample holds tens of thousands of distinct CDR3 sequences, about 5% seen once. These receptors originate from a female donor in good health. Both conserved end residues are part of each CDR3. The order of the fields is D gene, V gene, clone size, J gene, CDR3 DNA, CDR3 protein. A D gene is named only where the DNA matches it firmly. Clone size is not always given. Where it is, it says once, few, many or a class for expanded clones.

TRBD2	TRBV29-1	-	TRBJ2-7	TGCAGCGTTTTCGGACTAGCGGGCCCGAGCTCCTACGAGCAGTACTTC	CSVFGLAGPSSYEQYF
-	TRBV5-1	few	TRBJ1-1	TGCGCCAGCAGCGTTACTAGAGACACTGAAGCTTTCTTT	CASSVTRDTEAFF
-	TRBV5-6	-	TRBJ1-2	TGTGCCAGCAGCTTGTACGGTCAAGGGAGTAACTATGGCTACACCTTC	CASSLYGQGSNYGYTF
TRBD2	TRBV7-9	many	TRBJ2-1	TGTGCCAGCAGCTTATGGCTAGCGGGGAATGAGCAGTTCTTC	CASSLWLAGNEQFF
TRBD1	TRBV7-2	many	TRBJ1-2	TGTGCCAGCAGCTTCCAGTCGACGAGACAGGGTAGTGTCTATGGCTACACCTTC	CASSFQSTRQGSVYGYTF
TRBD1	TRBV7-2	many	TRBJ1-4	TGTGCCAGCAGCTTAGCGTACAGGGGAGCAACTAATGAAAAACTGTTTTTT	CASSLAYRGATNEKLFF
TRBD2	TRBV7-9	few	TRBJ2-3	TGTGCCAGCAGCTTTTCCGGGACTAGCGGGGGCACAGATACGCAGTATTTT	CASSFSGTSGGTDTQYF
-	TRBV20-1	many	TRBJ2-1	TGCAGTGCTAGGGGGGGCCCGGCTACTTCTGAGCAGTTCTTC	CSARGGPATSEQFF
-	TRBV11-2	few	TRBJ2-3	TGTGCCAGCAGCTTATCCAAGGGCACAGATACGCAGTATTTT	CASSLSKGTDTQYF
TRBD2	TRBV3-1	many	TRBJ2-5	TGTGCCAGCAGCCCGAGCGGGAGTCCCGAGACCCAGTACTTC	CASSPSGSPETQYF
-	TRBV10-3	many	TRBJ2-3	TGTGCCATCAGTGCCCGGGCCGCTAACACAGATACGCAGTATTTT	CAISARAANTDTQYF
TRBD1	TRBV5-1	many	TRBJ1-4	TGCGCCAGCAGCTCTTCGGGGACAGCTAATGAAAAACTGTTTTTT	CASSSSGTANEKLFF
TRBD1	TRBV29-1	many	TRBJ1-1	TGCAGCGCCCCCGGGACAGGGGGCGCTGGGGGTGAAGCTTTCTTT	CSAPGTGGAGGEAFF
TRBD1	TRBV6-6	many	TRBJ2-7	TGTGCCAGCAGTTCCCCGAGTTGGGGGACAGCTCCATACGAGCAGTACTTC	CASSSPSWGTAPYEQYF
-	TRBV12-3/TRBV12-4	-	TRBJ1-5	TGTGCCAGCAGTTTAGGCGATTTGGGGAGAGGGTTAAATCAGCCCCAGCATTTT	CASSLGDLGRGLNQPQHF
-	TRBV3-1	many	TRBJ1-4	TGTGCCAGCAGCCAAGACCCCCCCACGGGAGGGATCGGTGAAAAACTGTTTTTT	CASSQDPPTGGIGEKLFF
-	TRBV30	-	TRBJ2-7	TGTGCCTGGAGTGTGTGGCCATCGAGCTCCTACGAGCAGTACTTC	CAWSVWPSSSYEQYF